This T cell receptor beta chain was recovered during a study of CD8+ T cells in alopecia areata. Findings and limits, study-wide: Any link of baseline CD8+ expansion to response, resting on one nonresponder, remains uncertain. Clonality was higher in lesional than normal scalp, especially in alopecia totalis/universalis.

The CDR3 has 18 amino acids. V lost 4 bases and J lost 4, with 20 bases in between. Germline V gene data show CDR1 as SNHLY and CDR2 as FYNNEI. Stated treatment: oral pan-JAK inhibitor, 5-10 mg twice daily. As regards this clone: The antigen remains unidentified.

It was cDNA, reverse transcribed from extracted RNA, that served as the sequencing template. The data were produced by immunoSEQ multiplex PCR, yet TCRdb's version contains in-frame clones alone and is incomplete. The sample records approximately 180,000 clones, about three fifths being singletons. The TCR was taken from a human donor with alopecia areata. The chain combines TRBV2 with TRBJ1-6; possibly TRBD1 for D (6 bases). Source: CD4+ T cells sorted from blood, taken around week 47, from a patient treated with tofacitinib. For the CDR3, the DNA is TGTGCCAGCAGTGCCCAACAACCACAGGGAACTTATAATTCACCCCTCCACTTT. Residues: CASSAQQPQGTYNSPLHF.